These 7 T cell receptor beta chains were sequenced from one sample in a study of molecular identifiers for immune sequencing clone quantification. Each CDR3 protein gets one entry after TCRdb re-called the PCR reads with MiXCR. Here the sample spans roughly 320,000 distinct CDR3 sequences, roughly a quarter being singletons. The sequenced sample was naive CD8+ T cells from blood, with Jurkat cell RNA spiked in. The subset denotes: FACS-sorted CD8+CD4-CCR7+CD45RA+ naive T cells. These receptor sequences come from a human donor in good health. Some libraries in this study had Jurkat cell RNA spiked in.

The V gene is TRBV6-5, the J gene TRBJ1-3, with D tentatively TRBD1 (5 bases). Germline CDR1 MNHEY, CDR2 SVGAGI. V was trimmed by 6 bases and J by 2 bases, leaving 14 bases between them. The CDR3 covers 15 residues. The CDR3 reads CASSPLRGTGNTIYF. The CDR3 coding sequence is TGTGCCAGCAGCCCCCTGAGGGGAACTGGAAACACCATATATTTT.

As regards this clonotype: Relative to the germline gene, one junction end is altered; a read error may explain this. The chain is built from TRBV7-9 and TRBJ2-3; unclear D gene. The CDR3 is 14 amino acids. The germline V gene has CDR1 SEHNR and CDR2 FQNEAQ (reference sequence). The CDR3: CASRPPSRADTQYF. The CDR3 nucleotides are TGTGCCAGCCGCCCCCCGAGCCGGGCAGACACGCAGTATTTT.

A word on this clonotype: This may be a read error: a much more frequent sequence differs by one nucleotide. This CDR3 is missing its conserved last phenylalanine or tryptophan, likely due to a read error. The chain uses TRBV7-9 and TRBJ1-1; possibly TRBD1 for D (6 bases). V was clipped by 4 bases and J by 4 bases, with 28 bases between them. Germline assignment: CDR1 SEHNR and CDR2 FQNEAQ (reference sequence). The CDR3 contains 19 residues. The CDR3 is CASSSDRFGDSVIPTEAFV. In nucleotides, the CDR3 is TGTGCCAGCAGCTCCGACAGGTTCGGGGACTCCGTTATCCCCACTGAAGCTTTCGTT.

On this clonotype itself: A single base separates this from a much larger clone, so it may be a read error. In DNA form, the CDR3 reads TGTGCCAGCAGCTTTGGCAGGAGCAACCAAGAGACCCTGTACTTC. Amino acids: CASSFGRSNQETLYF. The chain combines TRBV13 with TRBJ2-5, with no clear D. CDR1 is PRHDT, CDR2 FYEKMQ, per germline (reference sequence). The CDR3 is 15 amino acids.

Many counts were recorded for this clonotype. The chain is built from TRBV30 and TRBJ1-1; TRBD1 might be the D (5 bases). The germline V and J ends were trimmed by 0 bases and 11 bases, with 16 bases remaining between them. CDR1 is GTSNPN, CDR2 SVGIG, per germline (reference sequence). This CDR3 is built from 13 residues. The CDR3 region is CAWSVSLGREAFF. CDR3 bases: TGTGCCTGGAGTGTGTCGCTTGGCAGGGAGGCTTTCTTT.

In this sample, this clonotype turned up a few times. This sequence joins TRBV6-2 or TRBV6-3 and TRBJ2-1; D is perhaps TRBD1 (6 bases). The CDR3 loop spans 15 amino acids. The germline CDR1 and CDR2 sequences are MNHEY and SVGEGT. The V end lost 2 bases, the J end lost 4 bases, and 12 bases lay between the germline ends. In DNA form, the CDR3 reads TGTGCCAGCAGTTACCACGAGACAGGATACAATGAGCAGTTCTTC. Translation: CASSYHETGYNEQFF.

The chain joins TRBV12-3 or TRBV12-4 to TRBJ2-2; D is perhaps TRBD1 or TRBD2 (5 bases each). The CDR3 runs to 11 residues. V was cut by 4 bases and J by 11 bases, with 8 bases left in between. Here the CDR3 DNA reads TGTGCCAGCAGTTCGGGGACCGAGCTGTTTTTT. It translates to CASSSGTELFF.